A single sample gave rise to the 22 T cell receptor beta chains below, sequenced in a study of CD8 T cells in Susac syndrome. An amount of RNA that ranged from roughly 0.45 to 1 ug was reverse transcribed with random hexamers. TCRdb ran MiXCR on the immunoSEQ multiplex PCR reads and lists one entry per CDR3 protein. Seen here are approximately 170,000 distinct CDR3 sequences, roughly 94% observed once, and the top ten hold 0.075% to 0.095%. Sequencing was performed on CD4+ T cells from PBMCs. Receptors were obtained from a human donor with multiple sclerosis.

The V and J genes are TRBV5-1 and TRBJ1-1; tentative D call: TRBD1 (6 bases). CDR1 is SGHRS, CDR2 YFSETQ, per germline. Trimming removed 4 bases at V and 5 bases at J, with 15 bases between. This CDR3 is 14 amino acids long. This chain's CDR3 is CASSVRQEVTEAFF. Here the CDR3 DNA reads TGCGCCAGCAGCGTAAGACAGGAGGTAACTGAAGCTTTCTTT.

This clonotype was seen a single time. The chain couples TRBV14 to TRBJ1-5; D unresolved. Per the germline V gene, CDR1 is SGHDN and CDR2 is FVKESK. V lost 8 bases to trimming and J lost 9 bases, with 8 bases between them. This CDR3 spans 10 amino acids. The CDR3 nucleotides are TGTGCCAGCTTAGACCTGCCCCAGCATTTT. The encoded protein is CASLDLPQHF.

The gene calls are TRBV3-1 and TRBJ2-2; weak D call: TRBD1 (5 bases). The CDR3 length is 17 residues. Between the trimmed V and J ends, which lost 4 bases and 5 bases, there was a span of 20 bases. From germline, CDR1 is LGHDT and CDR2 YNNKEL (reference sequence). The CDR3 region is CASSPIFQGSGTGELFF. In DNA, the CDR3 is TGTGCCAGCAGCCCAATATTCCAGGGCTCAGGAACCGGGGAGCTGTTTTTT.

The chain recombines TRBV25-1 with TRBJ1-5; D call uncertain. Deletions cut 5 bases from V and 1 base from J, with 15 bases between. CDR1 is MGHDK and CDR2 is SYGVNS in the germline V gene. The CDR3 is 16 amino acids. For the CDR3, the DNA is TGTGCCAGCAGTATAAACAGACCCGGAAGCAATCAGCCCCAGCATTTT. Its protein product is CASSINRPGSNQPQHF. The entire variable domain, with the rest obtained from reference TRBV25-1 and TRBJ1-5, is as follows: EADIYQTPRYLVIGTGKKITLECSQTMGHDKMYWYQQDPGMELHLIHYSYGVNSTEKGDLSSESTVSRIRTEHFPLTLESARPSHTSQYLCASSINRPGSNQPQHFGDGTRLSIL.

V is TRBV6-2 or TRBV6-3 and J is TRBJ2-3; possible D gene TRBD2, 5 bases. V was trimmed by 2 bases and J by 6 bases, leaving 6 bases between them. The CDR3 extends over 12 amino acids. Per germline, CDR1 MNHEY and CDR2 SVGEGT. The CDR3 loop is CASSYRRDTQYF. In nucleotides, the CDR3 is TGTGCCAGCAGTTACAGGAGGGATACGCAGTATTTT.

The genes are TRBV29-1 and TRBJ1-2; D gene ambiguous. The germline gives CDR1 SQVTM, CDR2 ANQGSEA. The CDR3 runs 11 residues. The germline V and J ends were trimmed by 5 bases and 4 bases, with 8 bases remaining between them. CDR3 sequence (DNA): TGCAGCGTTTTTGGCGGCTATGGCTACACCTTC. It codes for CSVFGGYGYTF.

The CDR3 nucleotides read TGTGCCAGCCGCCGGGACAGAGGTACCCAGCCCCAGCATTTT. Translation gives CASRRDRGTQPQHF. The V call is TRBV12-3 or TRBV12-4, the J call TRBJ1-5; 7 bases are a match to TRBD1. The CDR3 totals 14 residues. V gave up 8 bases and J gave up 7 bases; unmatched junction bases: 11.

The chain recombines TRBV3-1 with TRBJ2-7; 9 nucleotides line up with TRBD1. This CDR3 comprises 14 residues. V lost 1 base to trimming and J lost 4 bases; unmatched junction nucleotides: 2. CDR1 and CDR2 (germline): LGHDT, YNNKEL (reference sequence). DNA of the CDR3: TGTGCCAGCAGCCAAGGGACAGGGGAATACGAGCAGTACTTC. This gives the protein CASSQGTGEYEQYF.

The chain couples TRBV3-1 to TRBJ1-3, with D uncertain. The germline gives CDR1 LGHDT, CDR2 YNNKEL (reference sequence). The CDR3 contains 15 residues. The V end was cut by 0 bases, the J end by 0 bases, with 6 bases between. In DNA form, the CDR3 reads TGTGCCAGCAGCCAAGATCATGACTCTGGAAACACCATATATTTT. Its translation: CASSQDHDSGNTIYF.

The chain links TRBV6-6 to TRBJ2-3, with 8 bases matching TRBD2. CDR3 size: 13 residues. The V gene end was trimmed by 7 bases and the J gene end by 3 bases; junction bases not matched to a gene: 3. In germline, CDR1 is MNHNY, CDR2 SVGAGI (reference sequence). The CDR3 loop reads CASNAGGTDTQYF. The CDR3 DNA is TGTGCCAGCAATGCGGGAGGAACAGATACGCAGTATTTT.

The chain has TRBV6-2 or TRBV6-3 and TRBJ1-5, with 7 bases that match TRBD1. CDR1 MNHEY and CDR2 SVGEGT come from the germline V gene. CDR3 length: 14 amino acids. With V trimmed by 9 bases and J by 0 bases, 5 bases remained unmatched. The CDR3 coding sequence is TGTGCCAGTCGGACAGGACTTAGCAATCAGCCCCAGCATTTT. This codes for CASRTGLSNQPQHF.

The chain is built from TRBV24-1 and TRBJ2-5; a weak D match, TRBD1 (6 bases). In germline, CDR1 is KGHDR, CDR2 SFDVKD. Trimming stripped 4 bases from V and 5 bases from J, with 16 bases between. CDR3 length equals 15 residues. The CDR3 coding sequence is TGTGCCACCAGTGAGACGACAGGATCGATGGAGACCCAGTACTTC. Its translation: CATSETTGSMETQYF.

The rearrangement links TRBV27 to TRBJ2-6; D gene uncertain. With 5 bases removed from V and 0 bases from J, the gap between germline ends came to 20 bases. Looked up from germline, CDR1 is MNHEY and CDR2 is SMNVEV (reference sequence). The CDR3 sequence is 19 residues long. The chain's CDR3 is CASSLRTPDGYSGANVLTF. The CDR3 DNA sequence: TGTGCCAGCAGTCTCCGGACCCCCGACGGATACTCTGGGGCCAACGTCCTGACTTTC.

As concerns this clonotype: A read error may produce the germline difference seen at one junction end. The rearrangement joins TRBV15 to TRBJ2-5, with TRBD2 identical over 14 bases. CDR3 size: 17 residues. In germline, CDR1 is LNHNV, CDR2 YYDKDF (reference sequence). CDR3 bases: TGTGCCACCAACAGAACCAGGACTAGCGGGAGGAAAGAGACCCAGTACTTC. It yields the protein CATNRTRTSGRKETQYF.

V gene TRBV27 combines with J gene TRBJ2-2, with TRBD2 matching 9 bases. CDR1 is MNHEY, CDR2 SMNVEV, per germline (reference sequence). After removal of 4 bases from V and 7 bases from J, the junction contained 13 bases not matched to a gene. The CDR3 length is 17 residues. The CDR3, as DNA: TGTGCCAGCAGTTCAGCGGGGGCGGGAGGGCCTTTCGGGGAGCTGTTTTTT. Encoded protein: CASSSAGAGGPFGELFF.

The chain is built from TRBV20-1 and TRBJ1-2, with D perhaps matching TRBD1 (5 bases). The V and J ends lost 1 base and 2 bases respectively, with 8 bases between them. The CDR3 is made up of 13 amino acids. Germline V lookup: CDR1 DFQATT, CDR2 SNEGSKA (reference sequence). CDR3 region: CSARAGENYGYTF. The CDR3 nucleotides read TGCAGTGCTAGAGCGGGGGAGAACTATGGCTACACCTTC.

The rearrangement uses TRBV5-1 and TRBJ1-1, with 7 bases fitting TRBD1. V dropped 4 bases and J dropped 6; count of bases not matched to a gene: 9. CDR1 and CDR2 (germline): SGHRS, YFSETQ. The length of the CDR3 is 14 residues. CDR3 sequence (DNA): TGCGCCAGCAGCGACGGGACAGCGGCCGCTGAAGCTTTCTTT. Its protein is CASSDGTAAAEAFF.

The chain has TRBV7-2 and TRBJ1-3; D uncertain. The CDR3 is 13 residues long. V was shortened by 2 bases and J by 0 bases, with 2 bases between the two germline ends. Germline V CDR1 and CDR2: SGHTA, FQGNSA. The CDR3 protein is CASSLSSGNTIYF. Here the CDR3 DNA reads TGTGCCAGCAGCTTAAGCTCTGGAAACACCATATATTTT.

V and J are TRBV7-2 and TRBJ2-3; 11 nucleotides align to TRBD2. J lost 6 bases, V lost 6 bases, and 8 bases had no gene match. The CDR3 extends over 15 amino acids. Per the germline V gene, CDR1 is SGHTA and CDR2 is FQGNSA. The CDR3 DNA follows: TGTGCCAGCAGTACAACTAGCGGGAGAAGGGATACGCAGTATTTT. This gives the protein CASSTTSGRRDTQYF.

The rearrangement uses TRBV24-1 and TRBJ1-2; D not certain. Germline assignment: CDR1 KGHDR and CDR2 SFDVKD. The CDR3 extends over 17 amino acids. V lost 7 bases and J 4 bases, leaving 24 bases between the germline ends. CDR3 sequence reads: CATSSDLPGHGFYGYTF. The CDR3 DNA reads TGTGCCACCAGCAGTGATCTCCCGGGCCATGGCTTCTATGGCTACACCTTC.

This clonotype was detected only once. CDR3 in amino acids: CASAHLKTDTQYF. In DNA form, the CDR3 reads TGTGCCAGCGCCCACCTCAAGACAGATACGCAGTATTTT. The rearrangement links TRBV27 to TRBJ2-3; no definite D call. Germline loops: CDR1 MNHEY, CDR2 SMNVEV (reference sequence). CDR3 length equals 13 residues. V lost 8 bases to trimming and J lost 3 bases, with 12 bases between them.

V usage is TRBV30 and J usage is TRBJ1-1, with 9 bases matching TRBD1. This CDR3 is built from 14 residues. V trimming: 7 bases; J trimming: 1 base; junction bases outside the gene matches: 7. CDR1 and CDR2 (germline): GTSNPN, SVGIG (reference sequence). The CDR3 nucleotides are TGTGCCTCAGGACAGGGGACTACGAACACTGAAGCTTTCTTT. It encodes CASGQGTTNTEAFF.